This T cell receptor (beta chain) was sequenced during a study of blood T cell repertoires in COVID-19. Looking at the study overall: Samples taken during acute and convalescent COVID-19 were collected in the United States, Italy and Spain.

The CDR3 sequence is 14 residues long. Germline CDR1 reads SNHLY; CDR2 reads FYNNEI. V lost 3 bases, J lost 7 bases, and 13 bases lay in between. Measured with immunoSEQ multiplex PCR; TCRdb has only the in-frame clones, and not every one. The sample has 150,000 or so clones; around four fifths are singletons. The age range of participants was about 18 to 95 years, with residence in more than 20 US areas. Material: PBMCs or T cells enriched from blood (not recorded which). This clonotype was obtained from an older woman who had recovered from COVID-19. J is TRBJ2-1 and V is TRBV2, with D tentatively TRBD2 (6 bases). The CDR3 DNA follows: TGTGCCAGCAGTGACACGGGAGTAGCGAATGAGCAGTTCTTC. As protein: CASSDTGVANEQFF.